The clone carrying this T cell receptor (beta chain) has just a few counts. What it recognizes is unknown. This sample includes further DNA sequences coding for the same CDR3. From germline, CDR1 is LNHDA and CDR2 SQIVND (reference sequence). CDR3 size: 13 residues. The V gene lost 2 bases and the J gene lost 2 bases, with 4 bases spanning the gap. As for time point: cycle 4 day 1 (C4D1), after 5 to 7 weeks of nivolumab. Each patient experienced a relapse that followed autologous stem cell transplantation, and brentuximab vedotin exposure varied. Thawed PBMCs were subjected to magnetic negative selection, which yielded isolated CD8+ T cells. Repertoires were generated with immunoSEQ multiplex PCR, while TCRdb's copy carries only in-frame clones and drops some. The sample consists of about 8,400 clones, roughly four fifths of them appearing once. The entry originates in a study of PD-1 blockade in classical Hodgkin lymphoma. Whole-study results and caveats: TCR diversity rose significantly by C4D1 in CD4+ but not CD8+ cells. Patients were excluded if nivolumab began under 1 year after ASCT (the autologous transplant).

This receptor was identified in a human donor with classical Hodgkin lymphoma. The sample here was CD8+ T cells from blood, taken before the fourth cycle of nivolumab. This sequence joins TRBV19 and TRBJ1-5; unclear D gene. This chain's CDR3 is CASSIIGNQPQHF. As DNA, the CDR3 is TGTGCCAGTAGTATAATAGGCAATCAGCCCCAGCATTTT.